This T cell receptor (beta chain) comes out of a study of persistence of HIV-infected CD4 T cells. At the level of the study: Median time on suppressive ART was seven to nine years. General study results and limits: CMV- and Gag-responding cells had lower TCRbeta richness than CD3/CD28-responding cells.

V lost 5 bases to trimming and J lost 0 bases, with 11 bases between them. This CDR3 is 15 amino acids long. Per germline, CDR1 MNHEY and CDR2 SVGAGI. This nonspecific control used anti-CD3/anti-CD28 bead stimulation of CD4+ T cells. Sorting selected CD4+ T cells upregulating both CD40 ligand and CD69. These HIV-1-infected adults initiated suppressive ART in chronic infection. This was the immunoSEQ version 4 assay in survey mode. Profiled with immunoSEQ multiplex PCR; TCRdb holds only in-frame clones, not every one. The table shows around 40,000 clones, with around 92% occurring only once. Details on this clone: Its antigen is currently unknown.

This chain uses TRBV6-5 with TRBJ1-3, with a tentative D call TRBD1 (5 bases). The source of this sequence is an adult man with HIV who was CMV-seropositive. The sample here was CD4+ T cells sorted from PBMCs after roughly 18-hour stimulation, taken from a patient who received antiretroviral therapy. The CDR3 sequence: CASSPDRSSGNTIYF. CDR3 coding DNA: TGTGCCAGCAGTCCAGACAGAAGCTCTGGAAACACCATATATTTT.